The source of this T cell receptor beta chain is a study of T cell responses to AZD1222 COVID-19 vaccine. The V gene's germline CDR1 is MNHEY and CDR2 SVGAGI. Trimming cost V 0 bases and J 2 bases, with 5 bases left between them. This CDR3 has 13 amino acids. Sequencing used immunoSEQ multiplex PCR; TCRdb keeps in-frame clones, though not all of them. The table records just under 75,000 clones, roughly 75% of them present only once. Source: peripheral blood, taken 28 days after the second AZD1222 dose. The clonotype was recovered from an adult who received the AZD1222 COVID-19 vaccine. This sequence joins TRBV6-5 and TRBJ2-7; D ambiguous. The CDR3 sequence is CASSYSGAYEQYF. The CDR3, as DNA: TGTGCCAGCAGTTACTCTGGGGCCTACGAGCAGTACTTC.